The T cell receptor beta chain described here comes from a study of T cell responses to AZD1222 COVID-19 vaccine. Broader study findings: None of the repertoires were sampled until the peak T cell response had passed.

Measured with immunoSEQ multiplex PCR; TCRdb has only the in-frame clones, and not every one. The sample lists more than 150,000 clones, 80% to 90% occurring once. With regard to this clone: Its cognate antigen is unknown.

The sequence derives from an adult in good health. The sequenced sample was peripheral blood, obtained on day 0 of AZD1222 vaccination.

The DNA of the CDR3 is TGTGCCAGCAGGGTAGGTGGGTACAATGAGCAGTTCTTC. Residues: CASRVGGYNEQFF. The V gene is TRBV12-3 or TRBV12-4, the J gene TRBJ2-1; no definite D call. This CDR3 is built from 13 residues. Between the trimmed V and J ends, which lost 6 bases and 4 bases, there was a span of 10 bases.